This TCR beta chain was found in a study of T cell responses to AZD1222 COVID-19 vaccine. This clone was counted only a few times. Here immunoSEQ multiplex PCR was the method, and the copy in TCRdb shows in-frame clones only, minus some. The data contain 78,000 or so clones, around three quarters of them singletons. Germline CDR1 is SGHDN and CDR2 is FVKESK. The CDR3 runs 15 residues. V lost 1 base, J lost 5 bases, and 1 base stayed unmatched. The chain combines TRBV14 with TRBJ2-2; 10 nucleotides match TRBD1. The clonotype comes from an adult who received the AZD1222 COVID-19 vaccine. The material sequenced was peripheral blood, taken 28 days after the second AZD1222 dose. The CDR3: CASSQVGQGTGELFF. The DNA of the CDR3 is TGTGCCAGCAGCCAAGTGGGACAGGGGACCGGGGAGCTGTTTTTT.